These 4 T cell receptor gamma chains share one sample of origin, sequenced in a study of gamma-delta T cells after stem cell transplantation (TCRdb year 2016). The library relied on RT-PCR. Sequencing relied on an Illumina MiSeq. With CATT, TCRdb called clones again from the public reads; duplicate DNA rows were later joined. The sample profile shows more than 2,000 gamma-chain clones; more than 6.5% of them were found once. The ten largest clones represent around three fifths of the sample. Sequencing input: gamma-delta T cells. The receptors here all came from a human donor. It is not recorded whose cells these are; they may come from a transplant donor.

Judged by abundance, this clone is medium-sized (0.01 to 0.1%). A far larger clone is one base from this, pointing to a likely read error. The J gene is TRGJP, the V gene TRGV9. The CDR3 has 17 amino acids. The germline V gene encodes CDR1 GITISATS and CDR2 ISYDGTV (reference sequence). Unmatched junction bases numbered 9, after V lost 0 bases and J lost 10 bases. This CDR3 is CALWEVHLDLGKKIKVF. CDR3 sequence (DNA): TGTGCCTTGTGGGAGGTGCACCTTGATTTGGGCAAAAAAATCAAGGTATTT.

Turning to this clone: TCRdb attributes to this sequence the protein of a much larger clone, which differs from the DNA translation at residue 4; a read error is likely, and the protein displayed is translated from the DNA. The gene calls are TRGV3 and TRGJ1 or TRGJ2. TCRdb offers no J gene call, so here the DNA was matched to germline to obtain one. The CDR3 covers 13 residues. Germline values: CDR1 VTNTFY, CDR2 YDVSTARD (reference sequence). The CDR3 is CATRDRYYYKKLF. CDR3 DNA: TGTGCCACCCGGGACAGGTATTATTATAAGAAACTCTTT.

In this sample, this clone turned up a few times. The translation of this DNA and the TCRdb protein of a much larger clone differ at residues 3 and 5, probably owing to a read error; the protein shown here is translated from the DNA. The chain combines TRGV9 with TRGJ1 or TRGJ2. CDR3 length: 15 amino acids. Germline V gene lookup returns CDR1 GITISATS and CDR2 ISYDGTV (reference sequence). DNA for the CDR3: TGTGCCATGTGGAAGGTGTTAAATTATAATTATAAGAAACTCTTT. This codes for CAMWKVLNYNYKKLF.

The CDR3 spells CALWEVPPDMGKKIKVF. The CDR3 DNA reads TGTGCCTTGTGGGAGGTGCCCCCAGATATGGGCAAAAAAATCAAGGTATTT. The rearrangement links TRGV9 to TRGJP. Trimming at V came to 0 bases and at J to 11 bases, leaving 10 bases not matched to a gene. The length of the CDR3 is 17 residues. The germline gives CDR1 GITISATS, CDR2 ISYDGTV (reference sequence).